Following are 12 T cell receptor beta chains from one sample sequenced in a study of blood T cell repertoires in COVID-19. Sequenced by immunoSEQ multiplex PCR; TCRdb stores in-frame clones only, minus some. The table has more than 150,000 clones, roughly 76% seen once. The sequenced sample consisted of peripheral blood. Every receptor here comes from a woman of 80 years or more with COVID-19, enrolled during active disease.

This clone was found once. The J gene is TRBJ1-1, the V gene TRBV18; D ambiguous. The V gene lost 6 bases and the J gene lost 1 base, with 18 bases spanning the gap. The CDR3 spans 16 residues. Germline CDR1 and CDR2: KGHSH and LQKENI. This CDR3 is CASSPPRDRANTEAFF. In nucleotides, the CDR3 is TGTGCCAGCTCCCCGCCGAGGGATAGGGCGAACACTGAAGCTTTCTTT.

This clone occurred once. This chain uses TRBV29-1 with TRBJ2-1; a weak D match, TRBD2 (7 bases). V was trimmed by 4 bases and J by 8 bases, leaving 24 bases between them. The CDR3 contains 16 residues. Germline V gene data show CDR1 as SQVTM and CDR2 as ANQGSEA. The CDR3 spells CSVVGMNRGAGYEQFF. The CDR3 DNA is TGCAGCGTTGTAGGGATGAATCGGGGGGCGGGATATGAGCAGTTCTTC.

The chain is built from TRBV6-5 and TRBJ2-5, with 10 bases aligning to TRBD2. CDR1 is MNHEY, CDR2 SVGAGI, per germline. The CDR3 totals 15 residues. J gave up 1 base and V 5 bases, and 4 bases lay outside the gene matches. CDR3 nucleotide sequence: TGTGCCAGCAGTACCGGACTAGCGGTCCAAGAGACCCAGTACTTC. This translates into CASSTGLAVQETQYF.

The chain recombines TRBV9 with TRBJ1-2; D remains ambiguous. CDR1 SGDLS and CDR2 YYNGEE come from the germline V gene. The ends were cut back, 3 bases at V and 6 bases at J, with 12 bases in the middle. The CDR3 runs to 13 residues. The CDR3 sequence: CASSAGEGHGYTF. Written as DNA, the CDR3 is TGTGCCAGCAGCGCCGGGGAGGGCCATGGCTACACCTTC.

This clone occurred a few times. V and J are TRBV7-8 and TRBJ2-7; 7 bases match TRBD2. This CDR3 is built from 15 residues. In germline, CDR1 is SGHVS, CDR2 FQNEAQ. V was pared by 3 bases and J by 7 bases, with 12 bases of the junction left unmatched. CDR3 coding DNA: TGTGCCAGCAGCTTCCCGAGGGAGGGGACGGGTGAGCAGTACTTC. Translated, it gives CASSFPREGTGEQYF.

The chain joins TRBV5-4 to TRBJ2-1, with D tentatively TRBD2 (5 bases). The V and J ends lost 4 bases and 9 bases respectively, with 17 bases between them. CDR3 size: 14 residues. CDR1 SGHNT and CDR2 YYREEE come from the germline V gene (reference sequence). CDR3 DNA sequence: TGTGCCAGCAGCCCCTGTGAGGGTGGTTGTGAGCAGTTCTTC. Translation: CASSPCEGGCEQFF.

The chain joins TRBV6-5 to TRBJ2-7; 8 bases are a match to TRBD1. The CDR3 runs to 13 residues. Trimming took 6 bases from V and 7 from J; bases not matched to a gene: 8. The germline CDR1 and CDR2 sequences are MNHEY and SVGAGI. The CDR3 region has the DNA TGTGCCAGCAGCCTCACAGGGGGTTTGGAGCAGTACTTC. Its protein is CASSLTGGLEQYF.

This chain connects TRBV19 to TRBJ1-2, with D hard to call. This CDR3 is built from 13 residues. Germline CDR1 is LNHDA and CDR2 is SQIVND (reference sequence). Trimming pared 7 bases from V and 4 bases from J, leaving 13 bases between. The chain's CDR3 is CASTPPTSYGYTF. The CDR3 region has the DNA TGTGCCAGTACCCCCCCGACTTCCTATGGCTACACCTTC.

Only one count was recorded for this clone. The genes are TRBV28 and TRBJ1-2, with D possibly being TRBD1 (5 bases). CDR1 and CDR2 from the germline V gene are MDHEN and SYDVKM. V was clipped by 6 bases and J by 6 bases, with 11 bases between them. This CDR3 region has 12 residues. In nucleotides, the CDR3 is TGTGCCAGCAGGACCAGGGTGGATGGCTACACCTTC. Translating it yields CASRTRVDGYTF.

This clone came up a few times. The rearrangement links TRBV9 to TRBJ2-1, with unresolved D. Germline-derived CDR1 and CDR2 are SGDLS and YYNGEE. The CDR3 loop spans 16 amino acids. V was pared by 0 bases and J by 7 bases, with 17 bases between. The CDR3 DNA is TGTGCCAGCAGCGTAGGGGTAGTGGGCCAGTTAAATGAGCAGTTCTTC. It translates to CASSVGVVGQLNEQFF.

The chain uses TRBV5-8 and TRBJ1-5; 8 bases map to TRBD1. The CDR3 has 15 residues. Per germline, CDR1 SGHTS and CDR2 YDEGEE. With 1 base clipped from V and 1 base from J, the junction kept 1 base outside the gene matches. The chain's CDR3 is CASSLRDRSNQPQHF. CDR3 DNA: TGTGCCAGCAGCTTGAGGGACAGGAGCAATCAGCCCCAGCATTTT.

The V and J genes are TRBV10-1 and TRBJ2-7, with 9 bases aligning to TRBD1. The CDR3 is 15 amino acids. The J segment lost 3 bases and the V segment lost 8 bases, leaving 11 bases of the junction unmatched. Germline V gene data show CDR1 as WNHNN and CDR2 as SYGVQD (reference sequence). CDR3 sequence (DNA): TGCGCCAGCCCAACAGGGGGCCTTGAAATCTACGAGCAGTACTTC. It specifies CASPTGGLEIYEQYF.